Following are 25 T cell receptor beta chains from one sample sequenced in a study of cytomegalovirus exposure and HLA in healthy donors. The PCR used 60 Vbeta and 13 Jbeta primers. Sequencing was performed with immunoSEQ multiplex PCR; in TCRdb, only in-frame clones are kept and a portion is missing. The data show 200,000 or so clones, just under 70% seen once. The specimen was PBMCs. Receptor source: a man aged 35-49 years in good health and CMV-seropositive.

About this clone itself: The same CDR3 is also encoded by other DNA sequences in this sample. J is TRBJ1-2 and V is TRBV7-8, with a weak D call TRBD1 (6 bases). The CDR3 is 15 residues long. Germline V gene sequence: CDR1 SGHVS, CDR2 FQNEAQ. V was cut by 0 bases and J by 4 bases, with 12 bases left in between. The CDR3 loop is CASSLAEKGVYGYTF. The CDR3 DNA sequence: TGTGCCAGCAGCTTAGCGGAGAAGGGGGTCTATGGCTACACCTTC.

This chain links TRBV11-3 with TRBJ1-2, with no clear D. V lost 4 bases to trimming and J lost 2 bases, with 17 bases between them. CDR3 length equals 16 residues. Per germline, CDR1 SGHNT and CDR2 YENEEA. The DNA for the CDR3 is TGTGCCAGCAGCTCCTCTCACCTGACGGGGAACTATGGCTACACCTTC. This encodes CASSSSHLTGNYGYTF.

The table lists this clone with a few counts. V and J are TRBV4-2 and TRBJ1-1; D gene uncertain. Deletions cut 0 bases from V and 2 bases from J, with 10 bases between. Germline V gives CDR1 LGHNA, CDR2 YNFKEQ. The CDR3 covers 15 residues. Here the CDR3 DNA reads TGTGCCAGCAGCCAAGATCGAGGAGATAACACTGAAGCTTTCTTT. This translates into CASSQDRGDNTEAFF.

The chain uses TRBV6-1 and TRBJ2-7, with 8 bases that match TRBD1. Trimming took 6 bases from V and 5 from J; bases not matched to a gene: 9. This CDR3 has 14 amino acids. Germline values: CDR1 MNHNS, CDR2 SASEGT. The DNA for the CDR3 is TGTGCCAGCAGGGGGGTTACAGGGGGTCACGAGCAGTACTTC. Protein product: CASRGVTGGHEQYF.

J is TRBJ1-1 and V is TRBV21-1. TRBV21-1 is a known pseudogene. This CDR3 contains 12 residues. CDR3 in DNA: TGTGCCAGCAGCTTCCGAGGACGGGGGGCTTTCTTT. The encoded protein is CASSFRGRGAFF.

The V gene is TRBV5-1, the J gene TRBJ1-2; D is possibly TRBD1 (5 bases). The CDR3 runs 14 residues. V was pared by 4 bases and J by 2 bases, with 12 bases between. CDR1 is SGHRS and CDR2 is YFSETQ in the germline V gene. This chain's CDR3 is CASSKTPGNYGYTF. The CDR3 bases are TGCGCCAGCAGCAAAACGCCAGGGAACTATGGCTACACCTTC. Full variable domain (remainder filled in from reference TRBV5-1 and TRBJ1-2): KAGVTQTPRYLIKTRGQQVTLSCSPISGHRSVSWYQQTPGQGLQFLFEYFSETQRNKGNFPGRFSGRQFSNSRSEMNVSTLELGDSALYLCASSKTPGNYGYTFGSGTRLTVV.

This clone was recorded once. This rearrangement joins TRBV6-5 to TRBJ2-7; TRBD2 might be the D (6 bases). In germline, CDR1 is MNHEY, CDR2 SVGAGI. V shed 7 bases and J shed 6 bases, with 10 bases lying between them. CDR3 length: 11 amino acids. The CDR3, as DNA: TGTGCCAGCACCGGGGGTCTCGAGCAGTACTTC. Amino acids: CASTGGLEQYF.

This clone was seen a handful of times. The chain uses TRBV27 and TRBJ2-2, with a possible D match to TRBD2 (7 bases). V dropped 8 bases and J dropped 6 bases, with 16 bases sitting between them. The CDR3 is 14 amino acids. The germline V gene encodes CDR1 MNHEY and CDR2 SMNVEV (reference sequence). The CDR3 loop reads CASGGGSGAGELFF. CDR3 bases: TGTGCCAGCGGGGGGGGCTCGGGGGCCGGGGAGCTGTTTTTT.

The gene calls are TRBV5-1 and TRBJ2-1; 13 bases are shared with TRBD2. The CDR3 is 15 amino acids. Germline CDR1 is SGHRS and CDR2 is YFSETQ. The V and J ends lost 4 bases and 8 bases, in that order; junction bases with no gene match: 6. In DNA form, the CDR3 reads TGCGCCAGCAGCCAAGGACTAGCGGGGGTGGATGAGCAGTTCTTC. Translating gives CASSQGLAGVDEQFF.

This chain links TRBV6-1 with TRBJ1-2, with D tentatively TRBD1 (6 bases). This CDR3 contains 18 residues. Germline-derived CDR1 and CDR2 are MNHNS and SASEGT. V was clipped by 0 bases and J by 3 bases, with 20 bases between them. DNA of the CDR3: TGTGCCAGCAGTGAAGCGATCAGGGGACAACACACCTACTATGGCTACACCTTC. Translating it yields CASSEAIRGQHTYYGYTF.

This clone was recorded once. The J gene is TRBJ1-5, the V gene TRBV6-4, with 7 bases identical to TRBD1. V trimming: 10 bases; J trimming: 6 bases; junction bases outside the gene matches: 6. Germline-derived CDR1 and CDR2 are MRHNA and SNTAGT. The CDR3 runs to 12 residues. The CDR3, as DNA: TGTGCCATCGTGAGGGACAGTCAGCCCCAGCATTTT. Its translation: CAIVRDSQPQHF.

The V call is TRBV7-7, the J call TRBJ2-1; a possible D gene is TRBD2 (5 bases). Germline V gives CDR1 SSHAT, CDR2 FNYEAQ (reference sequence). The CDR3 is made up of 16 amino acids. Between the trimmed V and J ends, which lost 1 base and 8 bases, there was a span of 18 bases. The CDR3 here is CASSLGAPPAVDEQFF. CDR3 DNA sequence: TGTGCCAGCAGCTTAGGGGCCCCCCCAGCGGTTGATGAGCAGTTCTTC.

This clone was counted once. The chain has TRBV27 and TRBJ2-7, with D maybe TRBD1 (6 bases). Germline CDR1 MNHEY, CDR2 SMNVEV (reference sequence). The CDR3 length is 16 residues. V was shortened by 0 bases and J by 2 bases, with 14 bases between the two germline ends. The CDR3 DNA sequence: TGTGCCAGCAGTTTATCATCAGGGGTAGTCACCTACGAGCAGTACTTC. Protein product: CASSLSSGVVTYEQYF.

The chain is built from TRBV5-1 and TRBJ2-3; D perhaps matches TRBD2 (5 bases). Germline V lookup: CDR1 SGHRS, CDR2 YFSETQ. Between the trimmed V and J ends, which lost 2 bases and 10 bases, there was a span of 20 bases. The CDR3 contains 15 residues. This chain's CDR3 is CASSLGLLLQNAQYF. The CDR3 DNA reads TGCGCCAGCAGCTTAGGACTCCTACTTCAGAATGCGCAGTATTTT. The full variable domain, rest sourced from reference TRBV5-1 and TRBJ2-3, is KAGVTQTPRYLIKTRGQQVTLSCSPISGHRSVSWYQQTPGQGLQFLFEYFSETQRNKGNFPGRFSGRQFSNSRSEMNVSTLELGDSALYLCASSLGLLLQNAQYFGPGTRLTVL.

In DNA, the CDR3 is TGTGCCAGCAGCTTAGGTGGACAGGGCAACACTGAAGCTTTCTTT. Encoded protein: CASSLGGQGNTEAFF. This chain connects TRBV7-8 to TRBJ1-1; 8 nucleotides agree with TRBD1. This CDR3 is 15 amino acids long. The V gene's germline CDR1 is SGHVS and CDR2 FQNEAQ. V trimming: 1 base; J trimming: 2 bases; junction bases outside the gene matches: 3.

The V and J genes are TRBV2 and TRBJ1-3, with D tentatively TRBD1 (6 bases). The length of the CDR3 is 16 residues. The germline gives CDR1 SNHLY, CDR2 FYNNEI. With 9 bases removed from V and 0 bases from J, the gap between germline ends came to 18 bases. The DNA for the CDR3 is TGTGCCAGTCGAGACAGGCAGTCGGCCTCTGGAAACACCATATATTTT. Its protein is CASRDRQSASGNTIYF.

The chain employs TRBV27 and TRBJ1-1, with D possibly being TRBD1 (6 bases). The CDR3 spans 13 residues. Germline V gene lookup returns CDR1 MNHEY and CDR2 SMNVEV (reference sequence). V was cut by 8 bases and J by 0 bases, with 10 bases left in between. CDR3 protein: CASFDRMNTEAFF. The CDR3 DNA reads as TGTGCCAGCTTTGACAGGATGAACACTGAAGCTTTCTTT.

This chain uses TRBV7-2 with TRBJ2-1, with 8 bases lining up with TRBD2. Germline CDR1 and CDR2: SGHTA and FQGNSA. This CDR3 comprises 17 residues. V trimming: 2 bases; J trimming: 6 bases; junction bases outside the gene matches: 12. CDR3 protein: CASSLLLGGGIVNEQFF. The CDR3 coding sequence is TGTGCCAGCAGCTTACTCTTAGGCGGGGGGATAGTCAATGAGCAGTTCTTC.

The chain is built from TRBV6-1 and TRBJ1-1; TRBD1 aligns across 7 bases. V lost 6 bases to trimming and J lost 4 bases; unmatched junction nucleotides: 2. CDR3 length equals 12 residues. From germline, CDR1 is MNHNS and CDR2 SASEGT. The CDR3 bases are TGTGCCAGCAGGGCAGGGGGCACTGAAGCTTTCTTT. Encoded protein: CASRAGGTEAFF.

The chain carries TRBV27 and TRBJ2-1, with 10 bases fitting TRBD1. After removal of 7 bases from V and 4 bases from J, the junction contained 10 bases not matched to a gene. CDR3 length equals 16 residues. Germline CDR1 and CDR2: MNHEY and SMNVEV (reference sequence). The CDR3 DNA reads as TGTGCCAGCAACCGCCCCGGGACAGGGGCTTACAATGAGCAGTTCTTC. Amino acid sequence: CASNRPGTGAYNEQFF.

This chain uses TRBV5-1 with TRBJ1-1; weak D call: TRBD1 (5 bases). V was pared by 0 bases and J by 0 bases, with 12 bases between. Germline-derived CDR1 and CDR2 are SGHRS and YFSETQ. The CDR3 covers 16 residues. The CDR3 reads CASSLAGVGLNTEAFF. As DNA, the CDR3 is TGCGCCAGCAGCTTGGCGGGGGTTGGGTTGAACACTGAAGCTTTCTTT. Together with reference TRBV5-1 and TRBJ1-1, the CDR3 gives the full variable domain: KAGVTQTPRYLIKTRGQQVTLSCSPISGHRSVSWYQQTPGQGLQFLFEYFSETQRNKGNFPGRFSGRQFSNSRSEMNVSTLELGDSALYLCASSLAGVGLNTEAFFGQGTRLTVV.

The chain has TRBV2 and TRBJ1-3, with D perhaps matching TRBD1 (5 bases). V was trimmed by 2 bases and J by 0 bases, leaving 20 bases between them. CDR1 and CDR2 from the germline V gene are SNHLY and FYNNEI. CDR3 length: 19 residues. Here the CDR3 reads CASSELLQGILSSGNTIYF. In nucleotides, the CDR3 is TGTGCCAGCAGTGAACTCTTGCAGGGTATTTTGAGCTCTGGAAACACCATATATTTT.

The chain employs TRBV2 and TRBJ2-3; tentatively, D is TRBD2 (5 bases). CDR3 length: 15 amino acids. Trimming shortened V by 6 bases and J by 1 base, and 14 bases separated the two germline ends. Germline loops: CDR1 SNHLY, CDR2 FYNNEI. CDR3 residues: CASSRDLTGTDTQYF. Written as DNA, the CDR3 is TGTGCCAGCAGCCGGGATCTTACAGGCACAGATACGCAGTATTTT.

The chain links TRBV11-3 to TRBJ2-7; D might be TRBD1 (6 bases). In germline, CDR1 is SGHNT, CDR2 YENEEA. Between the trimmed V and J ends, which lost 4 bases and 2 bases, there was a span of 9 bases. The CDR3 sequence is 13 residues long. CDR3: CASSSTGTYEQYF. The CDR3 DNA reads as TGTGCCAGCAGCTCGACAGGAACCTACGAGCAGTACTTC.

This clone appeared a single time. V and J are TRBV2 and TRBJ2-1; 12 bases fit TRBD2. With V trimmed by 5 bases and J by 10 bases, 6 bases remained unmatched. This CDR3 spans 14 amino acids. CDR1 is SNHLY and CDR2 is FYNNEI in the germline V gene. This CDR3 reads CASSPSGGAIEQFF. CDR3 coding DNA: TGTGCCAGCAGTCCTAGCGGGGGGGCAATCGAGCAGTTCTTC. The whole variable domain, filled in from reference TRBV2 and TRBJ2-1, reads EPEVTQTPSHQVTQMGQEVILRCVPISNHLYFYWYRQILGQKVEFLVSFYNNEISEKSEIFDDQFSVERPDGSNFTLKIRSTKLEDSAMYFCASSPSGGAIEQFFGPGTRLTVL.